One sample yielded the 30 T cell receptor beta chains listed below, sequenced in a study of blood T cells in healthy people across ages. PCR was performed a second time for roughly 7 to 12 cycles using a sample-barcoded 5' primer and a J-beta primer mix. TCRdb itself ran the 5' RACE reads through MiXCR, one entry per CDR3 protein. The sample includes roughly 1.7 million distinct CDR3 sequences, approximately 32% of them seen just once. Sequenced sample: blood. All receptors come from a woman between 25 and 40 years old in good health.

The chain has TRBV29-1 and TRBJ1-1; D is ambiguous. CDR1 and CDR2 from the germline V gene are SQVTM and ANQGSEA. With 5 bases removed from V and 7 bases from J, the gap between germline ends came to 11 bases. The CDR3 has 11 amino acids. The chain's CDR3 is CSVRVRDEAFF. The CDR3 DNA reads TGCAGCGTTAGGGTACGGGATGAAGCTTTCTTT.

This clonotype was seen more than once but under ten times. The chain's CDR3 is CSARGNAEVETQYF. CDR3 nucleotide sequence: TGCAGTGCTAGAGGAAACGCAGAGGTAGAGACCCAGTACTTC. The chain is built from TRBV20-1 and TRBJ2-5; D is unresolved. The germline V and J ends were trimmed by 1 base and 4 bases, with 13 bases remaining between them. Germline V gene lookup returns CDR1 DFQATT and CDR2 SNEGSKA (reference sequence). CDR3 length: 14 residues.

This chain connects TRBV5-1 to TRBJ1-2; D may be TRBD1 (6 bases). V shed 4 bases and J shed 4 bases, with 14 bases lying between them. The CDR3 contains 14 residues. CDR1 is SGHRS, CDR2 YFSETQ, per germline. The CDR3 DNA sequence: TGCGCCAGCAGCCCCACGGACAGTTCCTATGGCTACACCTTC. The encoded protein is CASSPTDSSYGYTF. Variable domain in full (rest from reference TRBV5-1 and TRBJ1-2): KAGVTQTPRYLIKTRGQQVTLSCSPISGHRSVSWYQQTPGQGLQFLFEYFSETQRNKGNFPGRFSGRQFSNSRSEMNVSTLELGDSALYLCASSPTDSSYGYTFGSGTRLTVV.

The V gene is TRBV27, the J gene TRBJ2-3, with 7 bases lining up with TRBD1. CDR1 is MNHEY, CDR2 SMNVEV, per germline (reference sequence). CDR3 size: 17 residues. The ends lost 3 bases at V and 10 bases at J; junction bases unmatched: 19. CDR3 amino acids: CASSFGYGTVDSDAQYF. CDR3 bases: TGTGCCAGCAGTTTTGGATATGGGACAGTTGATTCTGATGCGCAGTATTTT.

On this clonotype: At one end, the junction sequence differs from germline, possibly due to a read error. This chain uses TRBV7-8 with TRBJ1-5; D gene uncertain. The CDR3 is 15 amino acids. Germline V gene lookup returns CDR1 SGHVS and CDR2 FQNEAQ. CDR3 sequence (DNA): TGTACCAGCAGCTTATTGAGTGTACGGGGTCAGCCCCAGCATTTT. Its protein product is CTSSLLSVRGQPQHF.

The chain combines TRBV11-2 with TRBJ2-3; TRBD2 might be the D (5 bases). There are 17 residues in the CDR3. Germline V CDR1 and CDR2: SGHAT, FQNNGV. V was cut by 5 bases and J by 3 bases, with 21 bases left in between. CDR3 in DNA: TGTGCCAGCAGCCTCCACGCTCCGGCTCGGAGGACAGATACGCAGTATTTT. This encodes CASSLHAPARRTDTQYF. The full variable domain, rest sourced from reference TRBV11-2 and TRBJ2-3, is EAGVAQSPRYKIIEKRQSVAFWCNPISGHATLYWYQQILGQGPKLLIQFQNNGVVDDSQLPKDRFSAERLKGVDSTLKIQPAKLEDSAVYLCASSLHAPARRTDTQYFGPGTRLTVL.

CDR3 in amino acids: CSARRRGLMNTEAFF. The CDR3 region has the DNA TGCAGTGCTAGGAGGAGGGGTTTAATGAACACTGAAGCTTTCTTT. The chain has TRBV20-1 and TRBJ1-1; TRBD1 is a possible D gene (5 bases). Germline-derived CDR1 and CDR2 are DFQATT and SNEGSKA (reference sequence). V was trimmed by 3 bases and J by 0 bases, leaving 14 bases between them. The CDR3 length is 15 residues.

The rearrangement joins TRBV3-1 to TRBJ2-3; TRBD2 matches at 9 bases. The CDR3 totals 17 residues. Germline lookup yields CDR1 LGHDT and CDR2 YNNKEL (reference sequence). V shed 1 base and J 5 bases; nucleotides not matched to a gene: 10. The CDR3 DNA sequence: TGTGCCAGCAGCCAAGGGGCGGGGGGGACCCTCGGAGATACGCAGTATTTT. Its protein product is CASSQGAGGTLGDTQYF.

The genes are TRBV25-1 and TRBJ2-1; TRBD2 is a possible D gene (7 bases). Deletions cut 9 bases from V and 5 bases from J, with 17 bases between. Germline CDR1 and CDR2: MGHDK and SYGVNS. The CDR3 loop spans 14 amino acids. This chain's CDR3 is CASGWRGPDNEQFF. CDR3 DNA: TGTGCCAGTGGGTGGCGGGGGCCTGACAATGAGCAGTTCTTC.

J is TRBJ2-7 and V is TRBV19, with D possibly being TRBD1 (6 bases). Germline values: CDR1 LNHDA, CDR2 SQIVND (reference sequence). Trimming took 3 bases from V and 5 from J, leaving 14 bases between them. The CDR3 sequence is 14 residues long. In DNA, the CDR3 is TGTGCCAGTAGTATCGACGAAGGGGGAAACGAGCAGTACTTC. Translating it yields CASSIDEGGNEQYF. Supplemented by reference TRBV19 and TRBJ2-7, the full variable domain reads DGGITQSPKYLFRKEGQNVTLSCEQNLNHDAMYWYRQDPGQGLRLIYYSQIVNDFQKGDIAEGYSVSREKKESFPLTVTSAQKNPTAFYLCASSIDEGGNEQYFGPGTRLTVT.

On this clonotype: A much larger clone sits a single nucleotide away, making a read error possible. The CDR3 nucleotides are TGTGCCAGCAGCCAAGACCGGAACAGGGAGCGGAACGAGCAGTACTTC. This gives the protein CASSQDRNRERNEQYF. V gene TRBV4-1 combines with J gene TRBJ2-5, with TRBD1 as a possible D gene (6 bases). The better agreement between TRBJ2-7 and the DNA end casts doubt on the J call. The CDR3 covers 16 residues. In germline, CDR1 is MGHRA, CDR2 YSYEKL.

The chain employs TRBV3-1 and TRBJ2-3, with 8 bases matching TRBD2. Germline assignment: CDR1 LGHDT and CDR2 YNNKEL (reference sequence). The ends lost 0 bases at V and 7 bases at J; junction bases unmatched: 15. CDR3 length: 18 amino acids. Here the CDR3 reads CASSQDFGGAMMGNTQYF. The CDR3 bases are TGTGCCAGCAGCCAAGATTTCGGGGGGGCAATGATGGGAAATACGCAGTATTTT.

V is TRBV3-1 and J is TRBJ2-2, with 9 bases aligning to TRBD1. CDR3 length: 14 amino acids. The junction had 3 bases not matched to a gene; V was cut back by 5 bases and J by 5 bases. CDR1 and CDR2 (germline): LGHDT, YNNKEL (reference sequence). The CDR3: CASSRGQGTGELFF. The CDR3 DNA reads TGTGCCAGCAGCAGAGGACAGGGGACCGGGGAGCTGTTTTTT.

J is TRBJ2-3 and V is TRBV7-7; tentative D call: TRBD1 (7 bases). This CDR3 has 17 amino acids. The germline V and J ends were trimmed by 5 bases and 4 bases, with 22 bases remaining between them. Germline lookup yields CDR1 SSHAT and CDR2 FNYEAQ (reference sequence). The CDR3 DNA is TGTGCCAGCAGCGCCACCCCCGGCACAGGGGAGGCAGATACGCAGTATTTT. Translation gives CASSATPGTGEADTQYF.

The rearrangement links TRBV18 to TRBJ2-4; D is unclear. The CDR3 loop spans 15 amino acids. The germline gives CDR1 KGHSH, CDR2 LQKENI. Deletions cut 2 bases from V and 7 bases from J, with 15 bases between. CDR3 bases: TGTGCCAGCTCACCAGGGGAAGGCCGTCGGAACATTCAGTACTTC. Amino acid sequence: CASSPGEGRRNIQYF. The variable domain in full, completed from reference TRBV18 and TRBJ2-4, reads NAGVMQNPRHLVRRRGQEARLRCSPMKGHSHVYWYRQLPEEGLKFMVYLQKENIIDESGMPKERFSAEFPKEGPSILRIQQVVRGDSAAYFCASSPGEGRRNIQYFGAGTRLSVL.

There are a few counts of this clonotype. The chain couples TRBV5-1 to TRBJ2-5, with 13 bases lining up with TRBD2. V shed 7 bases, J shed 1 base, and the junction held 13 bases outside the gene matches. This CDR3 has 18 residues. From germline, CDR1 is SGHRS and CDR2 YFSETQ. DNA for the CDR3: TGCGCCAGCGCCCGCCATCAGACTAGCGGGGGGTCCCAAGAGACCCAGTACTTC. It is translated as CASARHQTSGGSQETQYF.

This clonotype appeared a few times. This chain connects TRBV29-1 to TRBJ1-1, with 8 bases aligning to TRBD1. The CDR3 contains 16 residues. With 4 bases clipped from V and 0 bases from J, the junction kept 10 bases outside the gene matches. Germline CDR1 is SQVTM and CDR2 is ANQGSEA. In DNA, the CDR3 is TGCAGCGTTGTATATACAGGGGGGTTCATGAACACTGAAGCTTTCTTT. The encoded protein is CSVVYTGGFMNTEAFF.

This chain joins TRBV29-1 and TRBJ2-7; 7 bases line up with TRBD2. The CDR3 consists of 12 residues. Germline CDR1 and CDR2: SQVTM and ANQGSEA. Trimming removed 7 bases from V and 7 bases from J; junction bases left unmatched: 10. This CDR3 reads CSAGRGRDEQYF. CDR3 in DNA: TGCAGCGCTGGCCGAGGGAGGGATGAGCAGTACTTC.

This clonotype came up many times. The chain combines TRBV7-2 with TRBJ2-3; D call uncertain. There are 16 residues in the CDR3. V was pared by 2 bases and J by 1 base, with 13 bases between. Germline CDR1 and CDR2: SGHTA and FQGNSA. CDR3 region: CASSLMGLVGTDTQYF. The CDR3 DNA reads TGTGCCAGCAGCTTAATGGGGTTGGTCGGCACAGATACGCAGTATTTT.

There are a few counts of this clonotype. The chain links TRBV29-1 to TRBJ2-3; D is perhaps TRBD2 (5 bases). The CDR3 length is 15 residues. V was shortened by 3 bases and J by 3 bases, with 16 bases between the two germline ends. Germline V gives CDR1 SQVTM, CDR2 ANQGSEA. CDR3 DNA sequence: TGCAGCGTTGAGTCGACTAACCATCAAACAGATACGCAGTATTTT. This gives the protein CSVESTNHQTDTQYF.

CDR3 DNA sequence: TGTGCCAGCATTACCGGGGGCAATGAGCAGTTCTTC. Protein product: CASITGGNEQFF. The V call is TRBV27, the J call TRBJ2-1, with D possibly matching TRBD2 (6 bases). CDR1 and CDR2 (germline): MNHEY, SMNVEV (reference sequence). This CDR3 region has 12 residues. V lost 7 bases, J lost 6 bases, and 10 bases lay in between.

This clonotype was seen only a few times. The CDR3 DNA reads TGCAGTGCTAGAGATCGAGCGGTCTCTGGGGCCAACGTCCTGACTTTC. It codes for CSARDRAVSGANVLTF. V gene TRBV20-1 combines with J gene TRBJ2-6; TRBD2 is a possible D gene (5 bases). Germline assignment: CDR1 DFQATT and CDR2 SNEGSKA (reference sequence). This CDR3 has 16 amino acids. Trimming took 0 bases from V and 0 from J, leaving 9 bases between them.

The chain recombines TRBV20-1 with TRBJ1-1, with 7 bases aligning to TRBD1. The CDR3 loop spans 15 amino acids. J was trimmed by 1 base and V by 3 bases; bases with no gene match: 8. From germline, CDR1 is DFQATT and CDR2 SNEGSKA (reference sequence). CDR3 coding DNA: TGCAGTGCTAGGGACAAGGGGGCTGGGAACACTGAAGCTTTCTTT. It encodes CSARDKGAGNTEAFF.

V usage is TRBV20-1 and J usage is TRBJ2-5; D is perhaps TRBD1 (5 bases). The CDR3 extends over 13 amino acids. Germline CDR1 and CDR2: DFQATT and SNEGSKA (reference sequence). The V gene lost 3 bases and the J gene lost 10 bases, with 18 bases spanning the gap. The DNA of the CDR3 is TGCAGTGCTAGGAATCACACAAAGGGGTGCCAGTACTTC. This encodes CSARNHTKGCQYF.

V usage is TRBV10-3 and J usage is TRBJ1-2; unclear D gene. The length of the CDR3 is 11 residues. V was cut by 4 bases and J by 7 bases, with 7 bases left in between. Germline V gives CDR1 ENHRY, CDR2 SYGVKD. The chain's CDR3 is CAISGGAGYTF. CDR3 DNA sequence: TGTGCCATCAGTGGTGGTGCTGGCTACACCTTC.

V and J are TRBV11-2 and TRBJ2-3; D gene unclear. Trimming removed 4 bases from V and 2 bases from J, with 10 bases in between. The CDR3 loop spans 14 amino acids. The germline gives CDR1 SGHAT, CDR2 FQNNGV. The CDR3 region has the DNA TGTGCCAGCAGCTGGCAGCGTTCCACAGATACGCAGTATTTT. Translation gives CASSWQRSTDTQYF.

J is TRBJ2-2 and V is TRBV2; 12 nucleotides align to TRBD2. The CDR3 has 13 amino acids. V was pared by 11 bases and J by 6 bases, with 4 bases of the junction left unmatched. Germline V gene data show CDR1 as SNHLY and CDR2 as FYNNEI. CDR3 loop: CAPSGGAPGELFF. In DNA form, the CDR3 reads TGTGCCCCTAGCGGGGGGGCCCCCGGGGAGCTGTTTTTT.

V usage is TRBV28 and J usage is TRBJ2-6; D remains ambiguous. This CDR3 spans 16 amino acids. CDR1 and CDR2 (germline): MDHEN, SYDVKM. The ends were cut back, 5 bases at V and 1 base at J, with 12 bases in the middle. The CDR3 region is CASSPSSWSGANVLTF. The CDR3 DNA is TGTGCCAGCAGTCCCAGCTCCTGGTCTGGGGCCAACGTCCTGACTTTC.

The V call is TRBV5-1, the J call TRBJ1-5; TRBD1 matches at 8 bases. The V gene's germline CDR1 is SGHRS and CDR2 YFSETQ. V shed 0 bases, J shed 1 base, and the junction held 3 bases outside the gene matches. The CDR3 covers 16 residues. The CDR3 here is CASSLGTGKSNQPQHF. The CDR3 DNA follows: TGCGCCAGCAGCTTGGGGACAGGGAAGAGCAATCAGCCCCAGCATTTT.

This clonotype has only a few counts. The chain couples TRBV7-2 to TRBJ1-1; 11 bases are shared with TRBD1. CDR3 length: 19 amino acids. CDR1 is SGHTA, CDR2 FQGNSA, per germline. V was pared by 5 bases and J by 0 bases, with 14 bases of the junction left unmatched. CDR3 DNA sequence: TGTGCCAGCAGCCTTCCTGGACAGGGGGCGCGGTGGATGAACACTGAAGCTTTCTTT. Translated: CASSLPGQGARWMNTEAFF. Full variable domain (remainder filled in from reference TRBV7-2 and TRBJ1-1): GAGVSQSPSNKVTEKGKDVELRCDPISGHTALYWYRQSLGQGLEFLIYFQGNSAPDKSGLPSDRFSAERTGGSVSTLTIQRTQQEDSAVYLCASSLPGQGARWMNTEAFFGQGTRLTVV.